This TCR beta chain was identified in a study of breast tumors, draining lymph nodes, adjacent tissues. Study findings and constraints: Tumor and nontumor repertoires were significantly more similar in luminal-like than in basal-like breast cancer.

The lymph nodes were axillary draining lymph nodes from breast cancer patients. The CDR3 extends over 16 amino acids. With V trimmed by 4 bases and J by 4 bases, 10 bases remained unmatched. Germline CDR1 MGHDK, CDR2 SYGVNS. Each CDR3 protein is one row after TCRdb ran MiXCR on the multiplex PCR reads. Of about 300,000 distinct CDR3 sequences listed, more than 30% are singletons. A word on this clonotype: Its antigen is still unknown.

The chain uses TRBV25-1 and TRBJ1-2; the match to TRBD1 covers 9 bases. The TCR was taken from a female donor with breast cancer. Some clones in this sample may be carry-over from other donors' samples. The sample was axillary lymph node tissue. The CDR3 DNA sequence: TGTGCCAGCAGTGCCGGAACAGGGGGCCGTGGCTATGGCTACACCTTC. Residues: CASSAGTGGRGYGYTF.